This TCR beta chain was recorded in a study of shared clonotypes between healthy human individuals. Points from the study as a whole: Apart from blood, nothing was sampled; tissue repertoires likely differ.

Germline CDR1 is SGHRS and CDR2 is YFSETQ. CDR3 size: 13 residues. Trimming cost V 4 bases and J 2 bases, with 9 bases left between them. Sequenced by immunoSEQ multiplex PCR; TCRdb stores in-frame clones only, minus some. The table shows hundreds of thousands of clones, with roughly 70% occurring only once. As concerns this clone: The target antigen is unknown.

CD4+ cell separation produced CD45RA+ naive and CD45RA-negative memory subsets. The sequencing sample was made of memory CD4+ T cells sorted from blood. The subset denotes: CD45RA-negative fraction. The clonotype comes from a woman between 25 and 40 years old in good health. The chain joins TRBV5-1 to TRBJ2-5; the D is unclear. CDR3 in DNA: TGCGCCAGCAGCCTGACAAAACAAGAGACCCAGTACTTC. Its protein is CASSLTKQETQYF.